Described below is a single T cell receptor beta chain sequence and its context. Original handling: Sample TCR counts, which ranged from about 20,000 to 700,000, had a median of around 93,000. Each CDR3 protein gets one entry after TCRdb re-called the RACE reads with MiXCR. It is TCRdb's table, rather than the study itself, that gives the V and J calls and clone size. The profile shows roughly 250,000 distinct CDR3 sequences, approximately 8.6% of them singletons. The CDR3 extends over 13 amino acids. Per germline, CDR1 ENHRY and CDR2 SYGVKD. Trimming removed 7 bases from V and 4 bases from J; junction bases left unmatched: 6. The sample is drawn from a study of human T cells and chemical hapten exposure. Time point meaning: pre-sensitization, week 0. Documented treatment: therapeutic diphenylcyclopropenone sensitization with weekly scalp DPC.

The starting material was whole blood, obtained in connection with sensitization to the hapten diphenylcyclopropenone (DPC). The sequence came from a woman in her 40s with alopecia areata. Some clones in this sample may be carry-over from other donors' samples. V and J are TRBV10-3 and TRBJ2-7; 8 positions agree with TRBD1. The CDR3 DNA follows: TGTGCCATCATGGGGACAGGAACTTACGAGCAGTACTTC. Amino acid sequence: CAIMGTGTYEQYF.